This section outlines one T cell receptor beta chain sequence together with its context. No antigen is known for it. Base qualities were left out, and no much larger clone turns up one base away. Including cysteine and phenylalanine, the CDR3 has 14 amino acids. Solely the CDR3 DNA is kept, with 42 bases framed from the first base. The trim is 7 bases for V and 0 bases for J, with a gap of 13 bases between the germline ends. The germline V gene specifies SQVTM as CDR1 and ANQGSEA as CDR2. The data stem from a study of T-cell memory formation after mild COVID-19 (TCRdb year 2021). A note on the overall study: TCR sequence clusters from the two donors were largely donor specific. Longitudinal TCRalpha and TCRbeta repertoire sequencing tracked T-cell clones expanding and contracting after mild COVID-19 in a couple of donors. The cohort comprised two young, previously healthy adult volunteers, one female and one male. Results the study describes overall, beyond this receptor: Whether the second-wave clones peaking on day 37 were SARS-CoV-2 specific was not confirmed. Some responding clones were found in pre-infection memory, which suggests that pre-existing cross-reactive memory T cells took part in the SARS-CoV-2 response. From day 15 to 85, contracting clones showed balanced CD4/CD8 phenotypes, whereas a second wave of clones that expanded from day 15 to 37 leaned towards CD4+. Contracting CD4+ clones appeared mostly in the CM and EM memory subsets, whereas CD8+ clones were enriched in EMRA. The study included only two mild cases, and larger cohorts that include severe cases with pre-infection samples were judged to be necessary.

Ficoll-Paque density gradient centrifugation was the method used to isolate PBMCs. The sequencer listed for this sample is Illumina NovaSeq 6000. Using 5'RACE with constant-segment primers, TCRalpha and TCRbeta cDNA libraries were constructed, with sample barcodes and unique molecular identifiers added in the process. RNA was extracted from every sample with Trizol reagent. Amplification of the libraries took two PCR steps, and the second step added a second sample barcode plus Illumina TruSeq adapters. Sequencing of libraries was performed on an Illumina NovaSeq with 2 x 150 bp paired-end reads. The study's processing was this. Reads were demultiplexed and collapsed into UMI-guided consensus sequences with migec v1.2.7. With mixcr v2.1.11, UMI consensuses were aligned to TRA and TRB V and J templates and assembled into clonotypes. Clonotypes were classified as expanded or contracted when called significant by both edgeR and NoisET, with noise models trained on biological replicates. For edgeR calls, the cutoffs were a false discovery rate-adjusted p below 0.01 and a log2 fold-change threshold of 1. PCA with hierarchical clustering of max-normalized trajectories of the 1000 most abundant clonotypes was used as exploratory dynamics analysis. Separately sequenced CD4+ and CD8+ repertoires were used to assign a CD4 or CD8 phenotype to each responding clone. TCRdb reran the public reads through fastp at Q25 and MiXCR, keeping productive beta chains. Each entry merges the rows of one CDR3 protein and shows their most common DNA and genes. None of the V and J calls come from the authors' own analysis; TCRdb made them. The sample table lists more than 400,000 distinct CDR3 sequences, 18% of them with a count of one. Jointly, the top ten make up 9% to 15% of the sample.

This clonotype was sampled from an adult woman who had mild COVID-19 (a few samples of this study predate the infection). The sample titles of this study are shuffled in the database, so cell type and time point are left out; the donor was told from shared clones. This receptor chain uses TRBV29-1 and TRBJ2-1, and TRBD2 may be the D gene, going by 6 matching bases. Sequenced sample: PBMCs or a T cell subset sorted from them (not recorded which). The bases are TGCAGCGCGGGTGCCGGGAGCTCCTACAATGAGCAGTTCTTC. This is translated as CSAGAGSSYNEQFF.